This is a list of T cell receptor beta chains from one sample in a study of cytomegalovirus exposure and HLA in healthy donors. Method: immunoSEQ multiplex PCR; TCRdb's copy keeps in-frame clones and lacks some. The data contain 150,000 to 200,000 clones, around 78% of them seen just once; the ten biggest clones take up over 0.95%. Sample: PBMCs. Source of these receptors: a middle-aged woman in good health and CMV-seronegative. CDR3s include the opening cysteine and the closing phenylalanine or tryptophan. Each record gives: D gene, clone size, V gene, J gene, CDR3 DNA, CDR3 protein. The D gene is left open where the match is weak. Clone size is not always given. Where it is, it says once, few, many or a class for expanded clones.

>TRBD1|NA|TRBV6-1|TRBJ2-7
TGTGCAGGACAGGGCAACTACGAGCAGTACTTC
CAGQGNYEQYF
>TRBD1|NA|TRBV27|TRBJ2-1
TGTGCCAGCAGTCCCAGGGACAGAGCCAACAATGAGCAGTTCTTC
CASSPRDRANNEQFF
>NA|NA|TRBV19|TRBJ1-4
TGTGCCAGTAATCAGGCTCCGAATGAAAAACTGTTTTTT
CASNQAPNEKLFF
>NA|NA|TRBV19|TRBJ2-7
TGTGCCAGTAGTATTGAGCTGGGGGCCACCTACGAGCAGTACTTC
CASSIELGATYEQYF
>NA|NA|TRBV27|TRBJ2-5
TGTGCCAGCAGTTCCGTGGGCCCCGGCGAGACCCAGTACTTC
CASSSVGPGETQYF
>NA|NA|TRBV10-3|TRBJ1-1
TGTGCCATCAGTGAGGGACAGCAGATGAACACTGAAGCTTTCTTT
CAISEGQQMNTEAFF
>NA|NA|TRBV29-1|TRBJ2-7
TGCAGCGTTGAAGAGGAAGCAGGTGGCGAGCAGTACTTC
CSVEEEAGGEQYF
>TRBD1|few|TRBV7-6|TRBJ2-2
TGTGCCAGCAGGATAGACAGGGTGGGGGCCGGGGAGCTGTTTTTT
CASRIDRVGAGELFF
>NA|NA|TRBV19|TRBJ1-2
TGTGCCAGTAGCAGACAGGTTTCGAATGGCTACACCTTC
CASSRQVSNGYTF
>TRBD2|NA|TRBV14|TRBJ2-1
TGTGCCAGCAGCCAAGATAGCGGATTAGCGGGACGCCGCAATGAGCAGTTCTTC
CASSQDSGLAGRRNEQFF
>NA|NA|TRBV11-3|TRBJ2-7
TGTGCCAGCAGCAATGGACTCATCTACGAGCAGTACTTC
CASSNGLIYEQYF
>NA|few|TRBV19|TRBJ1-1
TGTGCCAGTAGAAACATGAACACTGAAGCTTTCTTT
CASRNMNTEAFF
>TRBD2|NA|TRBV10-3|TRBJ2-7
TGTGCCACCGAGAGGGGACTAGCCTACGAGCAGTACTTC
CATERGLAYEQYF
>NA|once|TRBV7-3|TRBJ2-1
TGTGCCAGCAGCCTCAGCGGAAGCTCCTACAATGAGCAGTTCTTC
CASSLSGSSYNEQFF
>NA|NA|TRBV16|TRBJ2-7
TGTGCCAGCAGCTCCCGGGCCGGGGTTTCGGAGCAGTACTTC
CASSSRAGVSEQYF
>TRBD1|NA|TRBV6-1|TRBJ2-7
TGTGCCAGCAGTGAAGCTGGGACAGGGATTTACGAGCAGTACTTC
CASSEAGTGIYEQYF
>NA|NA|TRBV6-6|TRBJ2-2
TGTGCCAGCAGCTCCACAGGGGAGGACACCGGGGAGCTGTTTTTT
CASSSTGEDTGELFF
>NA|NA|TRBV4-2|TRBJ2-5
TGTGCCAGCAGCCAAGGACTAGGACGGGAAGAGACCCAGTACTTC
CASSQGLGREETQYF
>TRBD2|few|TRBV6-5|TRBJ2-1
TGTGCCAGCAGTCTAGCGGGAGGGGGAAATGAGCAGTTCTTC
CASSLAGGGNEQFF
>TRBD2|NA|TRBV10-2|TRBJ2-2
TGCGCCTCCCGTGGACTAGCGGCCACCGGGGAGCTGTTTTTT
CASRGLAATGELFF